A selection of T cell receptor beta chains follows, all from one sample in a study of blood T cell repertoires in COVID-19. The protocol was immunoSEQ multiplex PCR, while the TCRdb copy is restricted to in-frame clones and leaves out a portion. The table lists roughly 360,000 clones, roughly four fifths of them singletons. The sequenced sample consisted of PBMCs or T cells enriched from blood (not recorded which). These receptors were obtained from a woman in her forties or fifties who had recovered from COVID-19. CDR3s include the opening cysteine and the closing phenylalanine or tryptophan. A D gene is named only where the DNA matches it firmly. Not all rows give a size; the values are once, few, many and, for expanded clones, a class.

DNA: TGCGCCAGCAGCCGGGGACAGGCTAACTATGGCTACACCTTC; CDR3: CASSRGQANYGYTF; V: TRBV5-1; J: TRBJ1-2; D: TRBD1; size: .
DNA: TGCGCCAGCAGCCGGGACTTCACCGGGGAGCTGTTTTTT; CDR3: CASSRDFTGELFF; V: TRBV5-1; J: TRBJ2-2; D: .; size: once
DNA: TGTGCCAGCAGTGGACAGCGCGATTCACCCCTCCACTTT; CDR3: CASSGQRDSPLHF; V: TRBV27; J: TRBJ1-6; D: .; size: once
DNA: TGTGCCAGCAGTTTATCGGCCGGGATCGAGACCCAGTACTTC; CDR3: CASSLSAGIETQYF; V: TRBV27; J: TRBJ2-5; D: .; size: once
DNA: TGTGCCAGCAGCTTAGCGTCAGGGAACACAGATACGCAGTATTTT; CDR3: CASSLASGNTDTQYF; V: TRBV7-9; J: TRBJ2-3; D: .; size: .
DNA: TGTGCCAGCAGCCAAGACTCCCTCTATGGCTACACCTTC; CDR3: CASSQDSLYGYTF; V: TRBV14; J: TRBJ1-2; D: .; size: .
DNA: TGTGCCAGCAGCCAAGGGGCTCGTGAAAAACTGTTTTTT; CDR3: CASSQGAREKLFF; V: TRBV14; J: TRBJ1-4; D: .; size: .
DNA: TGTGCCAGTATGTGGGCACCGGGACAGGGGTTGCAAGCTTTCTTT; CDR3: CASMWAPGQGLQAFF; V: TRBV19; J: TRBJ1-1; D: TRBD1; size: .
DNA: TGCGCCAGCAGTCTGAGCTATAATTCACCCCTCCACTTT; CDR3: CASSLSYNSPLHF; V: TRBV5-1; J: TRBJ1-6; D: .; size: .
DNA: TGTGCCGTAACAGGAGAATATAGCAATCAGCCCCAGCATTTT; CDR3: CAVTGEYSNQPQHF; V: TRBV10-3; J: TRBJ1-5; D: .; size: .
DNA: TGTGCCAGCAGCGACCCTTTTCGGGGGTCTGGAAACACCATATATTTT; CDR3: CASSDPFRGSGNTIYF; V: TRBV9; J: TRBJ1-3; D: .; size: .
DNA: TGTGCCAGCAGCTTAGGACACCCGTACACTGAAGCTTTCTTT; CDR3: CASSLGHPYTEAFF; V: TRBV7-9; J: TRBJ1-1; D: .; size: .
DNA: TGTGCCAGCAGTGCCTCCCTAGCCCCCTACGAGCAGTACTTC; CDR3: CASSASLAPYEQYF; V: TRBV6-6; J: TRBJ2-7; D: .; size: few
DNA: TGCGCCAGCAGTGAGTCGCAGGGACTATCCTACGAGCAGTACTTC; CDR3: CASSESQGLSYEQYF; V: TRBV10-2; J: TRBJ2-7; D: TRBD2; size: .
DNA: TGTGCCAGCAGTGAAGCGTTCGGGACAGCCCAAGGGCCCCAGCATTTT; CDR3: CASSEAFGTAQGPQHF; V: TRBV2; J: TRBJ1-5; D: TRBD1; size: once
DNA: TGCGCCAGCAGCTTGGAATTAGCGGGCGATTTCTCCTACGAGCAGTACTTC; CDR3: CASSLELAGDFSYEQYF; V: TRBV5-1; J: TRBJ2-7; D: TRBD2; size: .
DNA: TGTGCCAGCAGCTTAAGGGGAAATTCACCCCTCCACTTT; CDR3: CASSLRGNSPLHF; V: TRBV7-6; J: TRBJ1-6; D: .; size: .
DNA: TGTGCCAGCAGCTTAGCATCGGGGGGCACTGAAGCTTTCTTT; CDR3: CASSLASGGTEAFF; V: TRBV7-9; J: TRBJ1-1; D: .; size: .
DNA: TGTGCCAGCAGCCGACAGGGGGCGAACACTGAAGCTTTCTTT; CDR3: CASSRQGANTEAFF; V: TRBV7-3; J: TRBJ1-1; D: TRBD1; size: .
DNA: TGTGCCAGCAGCAGCAGGACAGGGATTAGCAATCAGCCCCAGCATTTT; CDR3: CASSSRTGISNQPQHF; V: TRBV7-6; J: TRBJ1-5; D: TRBD1; size: .
DNA: TGTGCCAGCAGCCTCGACAGGAACTCTGGAAACACCATATATTTT; CDR3: CASSLDRNSGNTIYF; V: TRBV5-5; J: TRBJ1-3; D: .; size: .
DNA: TGTGCCAGCGGTTCCGGGACAGGGGTTGGGGGTGAAAAACTGTTTTTT; CDR3: CASGSGTGVGGEKLFF; V: TRBV28; J: TRBJ1-4; D: TRBD1; size: .